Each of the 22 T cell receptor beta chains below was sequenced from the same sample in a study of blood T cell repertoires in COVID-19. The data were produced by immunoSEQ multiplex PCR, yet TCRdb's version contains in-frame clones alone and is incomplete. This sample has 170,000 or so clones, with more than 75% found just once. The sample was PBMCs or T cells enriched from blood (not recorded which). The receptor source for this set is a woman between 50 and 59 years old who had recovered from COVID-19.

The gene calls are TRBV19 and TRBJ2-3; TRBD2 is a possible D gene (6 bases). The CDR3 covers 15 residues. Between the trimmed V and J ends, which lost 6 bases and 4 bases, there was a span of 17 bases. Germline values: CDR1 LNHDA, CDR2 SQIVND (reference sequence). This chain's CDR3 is CASSMRGTFPDTQYF. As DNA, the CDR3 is TGTGCCAGTAGCATGCGCGGGACGTTTCCAGATACGCAGTATTTT.

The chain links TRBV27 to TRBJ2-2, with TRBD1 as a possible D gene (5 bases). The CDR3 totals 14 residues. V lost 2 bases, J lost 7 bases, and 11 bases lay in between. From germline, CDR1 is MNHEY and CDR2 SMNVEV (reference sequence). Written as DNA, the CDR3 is TGTGCCAGCAGTTTAGCCAAGGGGTTCGGGGAGCTGTTTTTT. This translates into CASSLAKGFGELFF.

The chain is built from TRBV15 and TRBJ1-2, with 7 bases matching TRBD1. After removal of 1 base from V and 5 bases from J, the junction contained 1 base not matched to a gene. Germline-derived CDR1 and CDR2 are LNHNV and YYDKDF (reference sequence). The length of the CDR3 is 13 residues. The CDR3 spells CATSRGRGYGYTF. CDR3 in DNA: TGTGCCACCAGCAGAGGCAGGGGGTATGGCTACACCTTC.

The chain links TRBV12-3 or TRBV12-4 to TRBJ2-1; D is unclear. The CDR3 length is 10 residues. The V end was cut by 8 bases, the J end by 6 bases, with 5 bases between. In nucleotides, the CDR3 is TGTGCCAGCGCCAGCAATGAGCAGTTCTTC. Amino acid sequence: CASASNEQFF.

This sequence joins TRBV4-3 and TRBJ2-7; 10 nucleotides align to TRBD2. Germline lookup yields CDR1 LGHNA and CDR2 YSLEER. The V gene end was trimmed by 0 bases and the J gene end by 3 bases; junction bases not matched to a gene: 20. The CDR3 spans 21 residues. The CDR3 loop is CASSQDHVSASGSAILYEQYF. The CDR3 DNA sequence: TGCGCCAGCAGCCAAGATCACGTATCGGCTAGCGGGAGTGCGATTCTCTACGAGCAGTACTTC.

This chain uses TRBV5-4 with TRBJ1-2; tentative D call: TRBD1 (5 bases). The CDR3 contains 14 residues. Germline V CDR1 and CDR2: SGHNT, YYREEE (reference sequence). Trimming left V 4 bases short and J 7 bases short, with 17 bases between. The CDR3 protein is CASSPGGVKGGYTF. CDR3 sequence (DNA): TGTGCCAGCAGCCCTGGGGGGGTCAAGGGTGGCTACACCTTC.

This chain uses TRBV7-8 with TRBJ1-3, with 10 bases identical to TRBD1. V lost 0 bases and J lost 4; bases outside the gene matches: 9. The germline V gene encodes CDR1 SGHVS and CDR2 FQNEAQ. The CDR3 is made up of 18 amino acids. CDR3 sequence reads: CASSLAVGTGALGNTIYF. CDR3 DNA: TGTGCCAGCAGCTTAGCGGTCGGGACAGGGGCCTTGGGAAACACCATATATTTT.

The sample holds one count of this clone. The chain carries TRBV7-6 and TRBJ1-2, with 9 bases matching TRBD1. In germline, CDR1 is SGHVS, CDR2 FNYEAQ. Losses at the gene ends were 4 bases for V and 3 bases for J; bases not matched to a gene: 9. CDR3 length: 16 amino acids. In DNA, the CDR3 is TGTGCCAGCAGCTCCCCGGGCCGGACAGGGGACTATGGCTACACCTTC. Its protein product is CASSSPGRTGDYGYTF.

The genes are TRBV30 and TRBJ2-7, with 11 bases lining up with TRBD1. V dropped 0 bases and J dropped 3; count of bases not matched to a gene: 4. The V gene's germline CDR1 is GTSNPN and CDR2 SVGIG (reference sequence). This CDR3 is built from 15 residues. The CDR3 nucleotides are TGTGCCTGGAGTGTAGGACAGGGGGCAGGCTACGAGCAGTACTTC. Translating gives CAWSVGQGAGYEQYF.

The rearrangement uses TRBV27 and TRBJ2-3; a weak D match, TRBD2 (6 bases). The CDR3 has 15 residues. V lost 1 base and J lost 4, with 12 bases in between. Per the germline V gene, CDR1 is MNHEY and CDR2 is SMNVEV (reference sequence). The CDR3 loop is CASSLYGSWSDTQYF. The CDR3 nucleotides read TGTGCCAGCAGTTTATACGGGAGCTGGTCAGATACGCAGTATTTT.

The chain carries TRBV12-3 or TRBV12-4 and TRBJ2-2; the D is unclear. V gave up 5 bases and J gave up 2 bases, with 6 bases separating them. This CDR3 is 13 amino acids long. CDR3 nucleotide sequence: TGTGCCAGCAGTCACTACAACACCGGGGAGCTGTTTTTT. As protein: CASSHYNTGELFF.

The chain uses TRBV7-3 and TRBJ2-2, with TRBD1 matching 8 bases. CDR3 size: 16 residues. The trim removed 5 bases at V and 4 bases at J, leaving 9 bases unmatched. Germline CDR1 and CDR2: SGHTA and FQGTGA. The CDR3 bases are TGTGCCAGCAGCAGGCGGACAGGGACGGCCACCGGGGAGCTGTTTTTT. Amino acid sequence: CASSRRTGTATGELFF.

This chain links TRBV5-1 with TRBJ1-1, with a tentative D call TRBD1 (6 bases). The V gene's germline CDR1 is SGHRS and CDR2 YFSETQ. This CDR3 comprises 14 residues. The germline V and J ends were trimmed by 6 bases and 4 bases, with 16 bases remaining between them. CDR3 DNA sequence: TGCGCCAGCACCCAAAGCACAGGGAGCACTGAAGCTTTCTTT. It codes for CASTQSTGSTEAFF.

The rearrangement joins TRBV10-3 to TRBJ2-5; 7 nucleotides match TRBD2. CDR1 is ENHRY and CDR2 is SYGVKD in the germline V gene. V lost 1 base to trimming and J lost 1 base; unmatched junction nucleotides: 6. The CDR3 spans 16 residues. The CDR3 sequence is CAISEFGPGGQETQYF. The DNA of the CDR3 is TGTGCCATCAGTGAGTTCGGACCGGGGGGCCAAGAGACCCAGTACTTC.

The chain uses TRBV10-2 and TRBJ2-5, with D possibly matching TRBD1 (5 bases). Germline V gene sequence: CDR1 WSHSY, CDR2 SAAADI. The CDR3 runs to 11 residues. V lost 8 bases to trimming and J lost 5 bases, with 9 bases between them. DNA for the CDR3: TGCGCCAGCGGGGCTCTGGAGACCCAGTACTTC. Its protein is CASGALETQYF.

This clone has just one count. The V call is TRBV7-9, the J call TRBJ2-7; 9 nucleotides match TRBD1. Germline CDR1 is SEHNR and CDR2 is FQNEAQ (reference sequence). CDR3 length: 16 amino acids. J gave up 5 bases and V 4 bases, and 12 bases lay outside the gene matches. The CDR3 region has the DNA TGTGCCAGCAGCTCGGACAGGGGAGGCCCTGGGGACGAGCAGTACTTC. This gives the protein CASSSDRGGPGDEQYF.

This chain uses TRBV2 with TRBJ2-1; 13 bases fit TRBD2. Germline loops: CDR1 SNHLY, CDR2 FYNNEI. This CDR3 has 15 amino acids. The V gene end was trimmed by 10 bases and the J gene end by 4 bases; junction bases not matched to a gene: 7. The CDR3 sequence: CAIGTSGRAYNEQFF. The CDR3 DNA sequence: TGTGCCATTGGCACTAGCGGGAGGGCATACAATGAGCAGTTCTTC.

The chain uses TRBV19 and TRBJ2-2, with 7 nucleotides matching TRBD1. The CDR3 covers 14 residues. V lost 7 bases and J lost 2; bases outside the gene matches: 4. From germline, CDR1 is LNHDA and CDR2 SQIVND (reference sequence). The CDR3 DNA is TGTGCCAGTAAAGGGGGCGTAAACACCGGGGAGCTGTTTTTT. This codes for CASKGGVNTGELFF.

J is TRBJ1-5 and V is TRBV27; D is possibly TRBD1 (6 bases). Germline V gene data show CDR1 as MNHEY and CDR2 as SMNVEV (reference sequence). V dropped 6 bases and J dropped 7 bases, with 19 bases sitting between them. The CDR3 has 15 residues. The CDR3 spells CASSRNGGAFQPQHF. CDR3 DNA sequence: TGTGCCAGCAGCCGCAATGGGGGCGCATTCCAGCCCCAGCATTTT.

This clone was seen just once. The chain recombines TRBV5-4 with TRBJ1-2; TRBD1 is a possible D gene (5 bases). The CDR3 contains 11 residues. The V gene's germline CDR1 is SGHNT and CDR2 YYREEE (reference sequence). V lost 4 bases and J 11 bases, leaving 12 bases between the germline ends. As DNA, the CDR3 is TGTGCCAGCAGCCGGGCCTCAGGGTACACCTTC. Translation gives CASSRASGYTF.

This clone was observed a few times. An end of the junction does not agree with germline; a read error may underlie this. The CDR3 sequence: CASSYRGKAHF. CDR3 sequence (DNA): TGTGCCAGCAGCTACAGGGGAAAGGCTCACTTC. V usage is TRBV9 and J usage is TRBJ1-2; 7 bases are shared with TRBD1. Per germline, CDR1 SGDLS and CDR2 YYNGEE. This CDR3 spans 11 amino acids. The variable domain in full, with the rest retrieved from reference TRBV9 and TRBJ1-2, is DSGVTQTPKHLITATGQRVTLRCSPRSGDLSVYWYQQSLDQGLQFLIQYYNGEERAKGNILERFSAQQFPDLHSELNLSSLELGDSALYFCASSYRGKAHFGSGTRLTVV.

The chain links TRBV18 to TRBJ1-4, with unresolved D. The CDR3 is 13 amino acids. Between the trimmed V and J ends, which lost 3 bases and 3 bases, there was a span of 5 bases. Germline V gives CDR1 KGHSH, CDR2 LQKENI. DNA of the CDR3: TGTGCCAGCTCACCCAGTTCTAATGAAAAACTGTTTTTT. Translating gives CASSPSSNEKLFF.